Listed here are 14 T cell receptor beta chains from one sample, sequenced in a study of T-cell reconstitution after alpha-beta-depleted transplantation in children. The authors prepared the TCRbeta library with unique molecular identifiers. TCRdb re-derived calls from the PCR reads in MiXCR, one entry per CDR3 protein. The repertoire has about 200,000 distinct CDR3 sequences, roughly 6.5% of them found once; the top ten carry around 4.1%. The starting material was PBMCs, obtained before TCRalphabeta/CD19-depleted stem cell transplant. These receptors were collected from a girl less than two years old with combined immunodeficiency, due to receive a stem cell transplant.

This clonotype was picked up many times. The chain has TRBV9 and TRBJ2-3; TRBD2 matches at 11 bases. Germline CDR1 SGDLS, CDR2 YYNGEE. The J segment lost 3 bases and the V segment lost 5 bases, leaving 11 bases of the junction unmatched. The CDR3 extends over 17 amino acids. CDR3 residues: CASSLAGGPPTTDTQYF. CDR3 nucleotides: TGTGCCAGCAGTTTAGCGGGGGGGCCGCCCACAACAGATACGCAGTATTTT. Using reference TRBV9 and TRBJ2-3 for the parts outside the CDR3, the full variable domain is DSGVTQTPKHLITATGQRVTLRCSPRSGDLSVYWYQQSLDQGLQFLIQYYNGEERAKGNILERFSAQQFPDLHSELNLSSLELGDSALYFCASSLAGGPPTTDTQYFGPGTRLTVL.

This clonotype was counted many times. The chain uses TRBV20-1 and TRBJ2-1, with D possibly TRBD1 on 5 matching bases. Germline CDR1 is DFQATT and CDR2 is SNEGSKA (reference sequence). The CDR3 has 14 residues. Trimming removed 3 bases from V and 4 bases from J, with 13 bases in between. The CDR3 reads CSASEGERYNEQFF. In DNA form, the CDR3 reads TGCAGTGCTAGTGAAGGGGAAAGATACAATGAGCAGTTCTTC.

This clonotype was seen repeatedly, ten times or more. CDR3 protein: CASSLRTSGRNNEQFF. In DNA form, the CDR3 reads TGTGCCAGCAGCCTCAGGACTAGCGGGAGGAACAATGAGCAGTTCTTC. The V and J genes are TRBV7-8 and TRBJ2-1; 14 bases fit TRBD2. The germline V gene encodes CDR1 SGHVS and CDR2 FQNEAQ. V lost 5 bases to trimming and J lost 5 bases; unmatched junction nucleotides: 5. The CDR3 spans 16 residues.

This clonotype was seen many times. The V and J genes are TRBV28 and TRBJ2-3; D call uncertain. V lost 5 bases, J lost 0 bases, and 9 bases lay in between. The CDR3 consists of 14 residues. The germline gives CDR1 MDHEN, CDR2 SYDVKM. CDR3 residues: CASSGMESTDTQYF. CDR3 nucleotides: TGTGCCAGCAGTGGCATGGAGAGCACAGATACGCAGTATTTT.

This clonotype was detected many times. The chain combines TRBV29-1 with TRBJ2-1; D not certain. V gave up 3 bases and J gave up 4 bases, with 7 bases separating them. CDR3 length: 12 residues. Germline V gives CDR1 SQVTM, CDR2 ANQGSEA. This CDR3 is CSVEGIYNEQFF. The CDR3 DNA reads as TGCAGCGTTGAGGGGATATACAATGAGCAGTTCTTC.

V gene TRBV15 combines with J gene TRBJ2-5; a weak D match, TRBD2 (6 bases). The CDR3 extends over 17 amino acids. The germline CDR1 and CDR2 sequences are LNHNV and YYDKDF (reference sequence). Trimming left V 0 bases short and J 5 bases short, with 19 bases between. CDR3 DNA sequence: TGTGCCACCAGCAGAGATCTGGGCTTGGGGAGGAGCGAGACCCAGTACTTC. This codes for CATSRDLGLGRSETQYF.

The table lists this clonotype with many counts. This chain uses TRBV4-3 with TRBJ2-3, with 7 bases fitting TRBD2. CDR1 is LGHNA, CDR2 YSLEER, per germline. V was pared by 2 bases and J by 5 bases, with 7 bases of the junction left unmatched. The CDR3 loop spans 15 amino acids. DNA of the CDR3: TGCGCCAGCAGCCAATATACTAGCGAGGGAGATACGCAGTATTTT. It codes for CASSQYTSEGDTQYF.

This clonotype was picked up many times. This rearrangement joins TRBV5-6 to TRBJ2-1; D is unresolved. Trimming took 3 bases from V and 0 from J, leaving 13 bases between them. CDR1 and CDR2 (germline): SGHDT, YYEEEE. This CDR3 is 16 amino acids long. CDR3 loop: CASSSPYISSYNEQFF. As DNA, the CDR3 is TGTGCCAGCAGCTCACCTTACATTAGCTCCTACAATGAGCAGTTCTTC.

The chain couples TRBV20-1 to TRBJ2-1; 7 bases line up with TRBD2. The germline CDR1 and CDR2 sequences are DFQATT and SNEGSKA (reference sequence). This CDR3 comprises 15 residues. V lost 5 bases and J lost 5; bases outside the gene matches: 12. The CDR3 DNA sequence: TGCAGTGCTGGGGGGGGGAGCGGTATACACAATGAGCAGTTCTTC. Translation gives CSAGGGSGIHNEQFF.

Many counts were recorded for this clonotype. This chain uses TRBV18 with TRBJ2-1, with D unresolved. The V end lost 1 base, the J end lost 2 bases, and 12 bases lay between the germline ends. Per germline, CDR1 KGHSH and CDR2 LQKENI. The CDR3 spans 16 residues. The CDR3 nucleotides are TGTGCCAGCTCACCACTTTTCTCCCGGCCCTACAATGAGCAGTTCTTC. Translated: CASSPLFSRPYNEQFF.

In its sample, this clonotype was seen many times. This chain links TRBV7-9 with TRBJ2-5; 7 bases agree with TRBD2. V lost 6 bases to trimming and J lost 1 base; unmatched junction nucleotides: 5. The CDR3 consists of 14 residues. Germline-derived CDR1 and CDR2 are SEHNR and FQNEAQ (reference sequence). The CDR3 loop reads CASRYGTIQETQYF. The CDR3 DNA reads TGTGCCAGCAGGTACGGGACTATCCAAGAGACCCAGTACTTC.

This clonotype was detected ten times or more. This chain uses TRBV12-3 or TRBV12-4 with TRBJ2-2, with 8 nucleotides matching TRBD2. The CDR3 has 12 residues. V dropped 11 bases and J dropped 2; count of bases not matched to a gene: 1. The CDR3 sequence: CAVAGNTGELFF. The CDR3 coding sequence is TGTGCCGTAGCGGGAAACACCGGGGAGCTGTTTTTT.

V is TRBV6-1 and J is TRBJ2-7; 7 positions match TRBD1. This CDR3 is 15 amino acids long. CDR1 MNHNS and CDR2 SASEGT come from the germline V gene. The V segment lost 5 bases and the J segment 0 bases; nucleotides outside the gene matches: 7. The DNA of the CDR3 is TGTGCCAGCAGTAAATACGGGGACAGCTCCTACGAGCAGTACTTC. The encoded protein is CASSKYGDSSYEQYF.

Ten or more counts support this clonotype. The CDR3 sequence: CAISPDREETQYF. In DNA, the CDR3 is TGTGCCATCAGTCCGGACAGGGAAGAGACCCAGTACTTC. This rearrangement joins TRBV10-3 to TRBJ2-5, with 8 positions matching TRBD1. The CDR3 is 13 residues long. Germline-derived CDR1 and CDR2 are ENHRY and SYGVKD. The V and J ends lost 5 bases and 3 bases, in that order; junction bases with no gene match: 2.